This T cell receptor beta chain is from a study of Ad26.COV2.S vaccination and SARS-CoV-2 variants. Study details: Into the muscle, Ad26.COV2.S was dosed once or twice, 56 days apart.

TCRdb keeps only in-frame clones here, not all; method: immunoSEQ multiplex PCR. Among about 350,000 clones listed, 65% to 90% were seen once. The treatment here: around 19 received Ad26.COV2.S at low or high dose, single or two shots; about five received placebo; per-sample allocation not given. Material that was analyzed had been drawn on day 63 after the first vaccine or placebo injection. An adult donor aged 18-55 years was enrolled in Boston. The study used a vaccine consisting of an Ad26 vector that expressed Wuhan-strain SARS-CoV-2 spike. The source is a person aged 18 to 65 who received the Ad26.COV2.S COVID-19 vaccine or a placebo. Material: peripheral blood, obtained in a trial of Ad26.COV2.S vaccine versus placebo.

CDR3 protein: CASSLSQGQGNGYTF. The CDR3 region has the DNA TGTGCCAGCAGCTTGTCCCAGGGACAGGGGAATGGCTACACCTTC. This sequence joins TRBV5-4 and TRBJ1-2, with 10 bases that match TRBD1. The V gene's germline CDR1 is SGHNT and CDR2 YYREEE (reference sequence). Trimming took 1 base from V and 6 from J; bases not matched to a gene: 6. The length of the CDR3 is 15 residues.